Listed here are 4 T cell receptor beta chains from one sample, sequenced in a study of T-cell memory formation after mild COVID-19. MiXCR, applied by TCRdb to the 5' RACE reads, yields one record per CDR3 protein. The table lists around 250,000 distinct CDR3 sequences, roughly 17% of them singletons, with 22% in the top ten. Sequences were obtained from PBMCs or a T cell subset sorted from them (not recorded which). These receptors all stem from a man younger than 35 who had mild COVID-19 (a few samples of this study predate the infection). Cell type and time point are not known.

This clonotype was seen only a few times. The chain recombines TRBV20-1 with TRBJ2-5, with a possible D match to TRBD1 (5 bases). Trimming removed 5 bases from V and 5 bases from J, with 9 bases in between. The CDR3 totals 11 residues. Germline CDR1 reads DFQATT; CDR2 reads SNEGSKA (reference sequence). Here the CDR3 DNA reads TGCAGTGCTCACTGGGGCGAGACCCAGTACTTC. Translating it yields CSAHWGETQYF.

The gene calls are TRBV19 and TRBJ2-7; TRBD2 is a possible D gene (5 bases). The CDR3 extends over 15 amino acids. The germline CDR1 and CDR2 sequences are LNHDA and SQIVND (reference sequence). Trimming removed 2 bases from V and 2 bases from J, with 13 bases in between. The CDR3 region is CASSIRFRGTYEQYF. The CDR3 coding sequence is TGTGCCAGTAGTATAAGGTTTCGGGGTACCTACGAGCAGTACTTC.

This clonotype was counted many times. V is TRBV2 and J is TRBJ2-5; TRBD1 matches 8 bases. The CDR3 covers 12 residues. Losses at the gene ends were 11 bases for V and 4 bases for J; bases not matched to a gene: 6. In germline, CDR1 is SNHLY, CDR2 FYNNEI. The CDR3 is CAYRGVAETQYF. Here the CDR3 DNA reads TGTGCCTACAGGGGGGTCGCAGAGACCCAGTACTTC.

This sequence joins TRBV2 and TRBJ1-1, with a possible D match to TRBD1 (6 bases). The V gene lost 6 bases and the J gene lost 4 bases, with 15 bases spanning the gap. Germline V gene lookup returns CDR1 SNHLY and CDR2 FYNNEI. CDR3 length: 14 amino acids. The chain's CDR3 is CASRLQGWGTEAFF. CDR3 nucleotides: TGTGCCAGCAGATTACAGGGATGGGGCACTGAAGCTTTCTTT.